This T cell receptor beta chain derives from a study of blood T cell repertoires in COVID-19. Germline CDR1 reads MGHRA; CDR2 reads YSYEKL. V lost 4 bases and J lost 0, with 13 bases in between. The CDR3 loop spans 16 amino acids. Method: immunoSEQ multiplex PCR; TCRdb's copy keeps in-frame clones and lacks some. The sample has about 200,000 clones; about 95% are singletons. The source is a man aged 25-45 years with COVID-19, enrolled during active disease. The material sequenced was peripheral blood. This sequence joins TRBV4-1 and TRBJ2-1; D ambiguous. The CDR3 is CASSLQRRSSYNEQFF. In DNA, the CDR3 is TGCGCCAGCAGCCTCCAGCGTAGAAGCTCCTACAATGAGCAGTTCTTC.